The sample holds a few counts of the clone carrying this TCR beta chain. The CDR3 sequence is 14 residues long. The germline V gene encodes CDR1 MNHEY and CDR2 SMNVEV (reference sequence). J was trimmed by 0 bases and V by 7 bases; bases with no gene match: 5. The sample is drawn from a study of T-cell reconstitution after alpha-beta-depleted transplantation in children. Researchers prepared the TCRbeta library using unique molecular identifiers, the study reports. One entry per CDR3 protein, called by TCRdb with MiXCR from the PCR reads. The repertoire holds about 610,000 distinct CDR3 sequences, with about 10% as singletons.

The chain carries TRBV27 and TRBJ1-1; TRBD1 aligns across 7 bases. This receptor was obtained from a human donor who donated a stem cell graft to a child with acute myeloid leukemia. This specimen was PBMCs from the stem cell graft donor, taken from the stem cell graft. CDR3 in DNA: TGTGCCAGCATGGCCAGGGGGATGAACACTGAAGCTTTCTTT. This sequence encodes CASMARGMNTEAFF.